Presented here are 7 T cell receptor beta chains from one specimen sequenced in a study of cytotoxic CD8 clonotypes in ibrutinib-treated CLL. Only in-frame clones appear in the TCRdb table, and some are missing; sequencing was by immunoSEQ multiplex PCR. The sample has fewer than 150,000 clones, under 90% seen once. Sequenced here: PBMCs, sampled after 24 months of ibrutinib treatment. These receptors were obtained from a human donor with chronic lymphocytic leukemia.

V is TRBV6-6 and J is TRBJ2-3; D is unclear. V lost 0 bases and J 4 bases, leaving 5 bases between the germline ends. The germline CDR1 and CDR2 sequences are MNHNY and SVGAGI (reference sequence). This CDR3 region has 13 residues. CDR3 sequence (DNA): TGTGCCAGCAGTTACTCGATGGCAGATACGCAGTATTTT. Its translation: CASSYSMADTQYF.

This clone was observed a single time. V is TRBV5-6 and J is TRBJ2-2; TRBD1 aligns across 10 bases. CDR3 length equals 16 residues. Losses at the gene ends were 3 bases for V and 6 bases for J; bases not matched to a gene: 8. CDR1 is SGHDT and CDR2 is YYEEEE in the germline V gene. This CDR3 is CASSSTGTGVAGELFF. The CDR3 DNA sequence: TGTGCCAGCAGCTCGACCGGGACAGGGGTTGCCGGGGAGCTGTTTTTT.

There are a few counts of this clone. As DNA, the CDR3 is TGTGCCAGCAGTTACTCGGCAGGATACTACGAGCAGTACTTC. Translating gives CASSYSAGYYEQYF. V is TRBV6-5 and J is TRBJ2-7; no clear D gene. The germline CDR1 and CDR2 sequences are MNHEY and SVGAGI. Trimming left V 0 bases short and J 3 bases short, with 9 bases between. The CDR3 contains 14 residues.

This clone was seen once. The chain links TRBV18 to TRBJ1-4; 8 bases align to TRBD1. Germline lookup yields CDR1 KGHSH and CDR2 LQKENI. CDR3 length equals 15 residues. Unmatched junction bases numbered 9, after V lost 5 bases and J lost 7 bases. CDR3 amino acids: CASSALRDRTEKLFF. The CDR3 DNA sequence: TGTGCCAGCTCAGCTCTCCGGGACAGGACTGAAAAACTGTTTTTT.

The chain employs TRBV6-1 and TRBJ1-2, with D unclear. Trimming took 0 bases from V and 4 from J, leaving 9 bases between them. CDR3 size: 14 residues. CDR1 and CDR2 (germline): MNHNS, SASEGT. The CDR3 coding sequence is TGTGCCAGCAGTGAAGCTGGCGGGATCTATGGCTACACCTTC. It translates to CASSEAGGIYGYTF.

The chain is built from TRBV5-8 and TRBJ1-1, with unresolved D. Germline CDR1 and CDR2: SGHTS and YDEGEE. The ends were cut back, 2 bases at V and 1 base at J, with 9 bases in the middle. This CDR3 region has 14 residues. CDR3 amino acids: CASSFLRTNTEAFF. The CDR3 DNA reads TGTGCCAGCAGCTTCCTCAGGACGAACACTGAAGCTTTCTTT.

This chain joins TRBV11-2 and TRBJ1-1; D might be TRBD1 (5 bases). The length of the CDR3 is 13 residues. V lost 5 bases and J lost 5, with 12 bases in between. CDR1 SGHAT and CDR2 FQNNGV come from the germline V gene. Here the CDR3 DNA reads TGTGCCAGCAGCCCCACCGAGGGGACTGAAGCTTTCTTT. Protein: CASSPTEGTEAFF.